Listed below are T cell receptor beta chains from one sample, sequenced in a study of T cells expressing NK-cell markers. From its re-call of the 5' RACE reads, TCRdb lists each CDR3 protein once, without DNA. Recorded for this sample: more than 400,000 distinct CDR3 sequences. Input material: blood T cells: a sorted CD56 or NKG2C T cell subset, CD4+ or CD8+ T cells, or bulk PBMC T cells (not recorded which). The receptors shown here come from a woman aged 18 to 75 in good health. The CDR3 runs from the conserved cysteine through the conserved F or W.

TRBJ1-5 | TRBV7-2 | CASSFFRQGDQPQHF
TRBJ2-1 | TRBV20-1 | CSAEAGPNSYNEQFF
TRBJ2-3 | TRBV29-1 | CSVGWVAGVGTDTQYF
TRBJ1-5 | TRBV12-3/TRBV12-4 | CAVQGQGGLSNQPQHF
TRBJ2-7 | TRBV20-1 | CSARDIERESNEQYF
TRBJ2-1 | TRBV11-2 | CASSLGLAGGIYNEQFF
TRBJ2-5 | TRBV5-4 | CASSPPGVAGVAETQYF
TRBJ2-1 | TRBV12-3/TRBV12-4 | CASSLIRGMGNEQFF
TRBJ1-5 | TRBV2 | CASSEQGPGSNQPQHF
TRBJ2-1 | TRBV7-3 | CASSLTAGHPLLNEQFF
TRBJ2-4 | TRBV5-1 | CASSLPPENIQYF
TRBJ2-1 | TRBV29-1 | CSVEVWASGKFYNEQFF
TRBJ1-2 | TRBV3-1 | CASSLRASKNYGYTF
TRBJ1-5 | TRBV16 | CASSQPSGGGQPQHF
TRBJ1-6 | TRBV5-5 | CASSLETGEYSPLHF
TRBJ1-6 | TRBV15 | CATSRDKTRNLNNSPLHF
TRBJ2-4 | TRBV15 | CATSTLSGKNIQYF
TRBJ2-1 | TRBV7-9 | CASSGFDRDFSYNEQFF
TRBJ2-2 | TRBV29-1 | CSVVVGQNTGELFF
TRBJ2-3 | TRBV7-6 | CASSLPPQGGTDTQYF
TRBJ1-5 | TRBV6-2/TRBV6-3 | CASSTGRLNQPQHF
TRBJ1-5 | TRBV12-3/TRBV12-4 | CASSSTEDQPQHF
TRBJ2-5 | TRBV27 | CASSLRLAGETQYF
TRBJ2-3 | TRBV6-1 | CASSEAGFASDTQYF
TRBJ2-1 | TRBV2 | CASVGASPYNEQFF
TRBJ2-3 | TRBV6-1 | CASSVVGQGEDTQYF
TRBJ1-1 | TRBV12-3/TRBV12-4 | CASSPQGVDTEAFF
TRBJ2-1 | TRBV4-1 | CASSFGTSGTYNEQFF
TRBJ1-5 | TRBV10-1 | CASSVRQCNQPQHF